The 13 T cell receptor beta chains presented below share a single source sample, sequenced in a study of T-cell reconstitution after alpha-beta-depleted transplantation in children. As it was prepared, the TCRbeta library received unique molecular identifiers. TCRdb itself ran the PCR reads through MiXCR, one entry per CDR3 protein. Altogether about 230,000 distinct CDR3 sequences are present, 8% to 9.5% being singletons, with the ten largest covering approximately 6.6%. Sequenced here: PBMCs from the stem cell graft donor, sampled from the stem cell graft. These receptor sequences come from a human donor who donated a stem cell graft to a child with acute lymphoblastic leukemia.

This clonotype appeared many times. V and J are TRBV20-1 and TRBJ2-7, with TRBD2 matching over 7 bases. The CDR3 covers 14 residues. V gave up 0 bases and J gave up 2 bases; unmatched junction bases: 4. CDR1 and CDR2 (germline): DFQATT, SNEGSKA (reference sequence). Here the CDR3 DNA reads TGCAGTGCTAGAGATGGGGCGGGAGCCTACGAGCAGTACTTC. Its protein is CSARDGAGAYEQYF.

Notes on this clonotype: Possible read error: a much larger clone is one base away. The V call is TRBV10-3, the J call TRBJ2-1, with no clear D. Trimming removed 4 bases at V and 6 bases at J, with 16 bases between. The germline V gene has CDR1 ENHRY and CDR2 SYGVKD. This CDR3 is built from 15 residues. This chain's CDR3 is CAISGSNTGRNEQFF. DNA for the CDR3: TGTGCCATCAGTGGGTCGAATACGGGCCGCAATGAGCAGTTCTTC.

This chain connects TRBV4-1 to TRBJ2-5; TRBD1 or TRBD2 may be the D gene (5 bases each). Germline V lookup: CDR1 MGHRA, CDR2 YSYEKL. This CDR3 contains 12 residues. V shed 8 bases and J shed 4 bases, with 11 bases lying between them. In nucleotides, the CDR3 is TGCGCCAGCGGGACCTCTTTAGAGACCCAGTACTTC. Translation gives CASGTSLETQYF.

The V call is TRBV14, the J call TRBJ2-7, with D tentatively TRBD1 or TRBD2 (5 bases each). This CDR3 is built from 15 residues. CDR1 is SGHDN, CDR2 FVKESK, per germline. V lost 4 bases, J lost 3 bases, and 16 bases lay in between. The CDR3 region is CASSLRRGPVYEQYF. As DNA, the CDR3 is TGTGCCAGCAGCCTGCGAAGGGGACCAGTCTACGAGCAGTACTTC.

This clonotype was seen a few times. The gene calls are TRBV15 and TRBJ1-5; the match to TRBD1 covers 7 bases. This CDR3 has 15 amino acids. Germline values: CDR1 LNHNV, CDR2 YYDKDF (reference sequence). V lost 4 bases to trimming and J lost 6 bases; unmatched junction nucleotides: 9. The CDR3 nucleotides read TGTGCCACCAGCACGAGGACAGGAGGCAGTCAGCCCCAGCATTTT. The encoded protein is CATSTRTGGSQPQHF.

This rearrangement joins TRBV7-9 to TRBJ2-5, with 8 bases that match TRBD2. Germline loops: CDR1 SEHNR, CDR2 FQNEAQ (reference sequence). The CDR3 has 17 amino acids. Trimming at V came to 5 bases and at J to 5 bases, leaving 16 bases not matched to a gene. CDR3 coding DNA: TGTGCCAGCAGCCCGGGGGGGGGAGCTTTAATGATGGAGACCCAGTACTTC. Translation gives CASSPGGGALMMETQYF.

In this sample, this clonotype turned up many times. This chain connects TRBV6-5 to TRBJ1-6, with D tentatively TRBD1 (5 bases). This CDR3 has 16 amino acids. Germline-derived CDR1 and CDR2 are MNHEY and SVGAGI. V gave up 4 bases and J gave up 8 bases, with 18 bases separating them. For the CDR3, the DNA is TGTGCCAGCAGTTCTAGTAGGGGCCCCAGGGATTCACCCCTCCACTTT. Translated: CASSSSRGPRDSPLHF.

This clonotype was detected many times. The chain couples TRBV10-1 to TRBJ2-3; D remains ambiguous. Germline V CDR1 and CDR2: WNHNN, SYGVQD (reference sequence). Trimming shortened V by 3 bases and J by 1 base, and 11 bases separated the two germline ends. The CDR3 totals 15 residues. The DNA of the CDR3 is TGCGCCAGCAGTGATGGGGTCGGTGGCACAGATACGCAGTATTTT. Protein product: CASSDGVGGTDTQYF.

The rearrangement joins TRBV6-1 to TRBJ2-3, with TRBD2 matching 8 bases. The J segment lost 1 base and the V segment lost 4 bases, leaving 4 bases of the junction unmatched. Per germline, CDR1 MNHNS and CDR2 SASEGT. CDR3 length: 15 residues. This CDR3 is CASSAISGGTDTQYF. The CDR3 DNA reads TGTGCCAGCAGTGCGATTAGCGGGGGCACAGATACGCAGTATTTT.

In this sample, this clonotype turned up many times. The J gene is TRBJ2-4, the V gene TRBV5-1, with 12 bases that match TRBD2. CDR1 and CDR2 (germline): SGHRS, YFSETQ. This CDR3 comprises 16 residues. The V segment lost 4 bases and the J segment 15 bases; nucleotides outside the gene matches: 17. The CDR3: CASSPNLGTSGPGAYF. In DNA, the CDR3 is TGCGCCAGCAGCCCGAACCTCGGGACTAGCGGGCCGGGTGCGTACTTC.

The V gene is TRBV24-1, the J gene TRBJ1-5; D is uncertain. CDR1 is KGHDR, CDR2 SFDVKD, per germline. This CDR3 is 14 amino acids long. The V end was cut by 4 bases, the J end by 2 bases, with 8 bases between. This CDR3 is CATSDPRGNQPQHF. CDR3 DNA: TGTGCCACCAGTGACCCCCGGGGCAATCAGCCCCAGCATTTT.

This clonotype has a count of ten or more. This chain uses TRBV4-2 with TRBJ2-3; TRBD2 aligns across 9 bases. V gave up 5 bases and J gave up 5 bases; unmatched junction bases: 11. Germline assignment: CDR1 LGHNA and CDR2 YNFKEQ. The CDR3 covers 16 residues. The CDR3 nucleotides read TGTGCCAGCAGCGAAATAGCGGGGGCGGGAGGAGATACGCAGTATTTT. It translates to CASSEIAGAGGDTQYF.

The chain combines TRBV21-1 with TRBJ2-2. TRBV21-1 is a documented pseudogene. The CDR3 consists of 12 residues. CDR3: CASKENTGELFF. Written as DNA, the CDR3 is TGTGCCAGCAAGGAGAACACCGGGGAGCTGTTTTTT.